The 21 T cell receptor beta chains listed next were all sequenced from one sample in a study of T cell repertoires in cytomegalovirus infection. TCRdb re-derived calls from the reads in MiXCR, one entry per CDR3 protein. The sample lists roughly 250,000 distinct CDR3 sequences; over 20% were seen once. Sequencing was carried out using CD8+ T cells from PBMCs. The origin of the receptors is a human donor in good health (CMV status not recorded). Some clones in this sample may be carry-over from other donors' samples.

To note about this clonotype: This sequence may be a read error, since a much larger clone differs from it by one base. The V gene is TRBV7-8, the J gene TRBJ2-1; perhaps TRBD1 as D (5 bases). Germline lookup yields CDR1 SGHVS and CDR2 FQNEAQ. There are 16 residues in the CDR3. CDR3 nucleotides: TGTGCCAGCAGCTTAGGCCCAGGGTCTTATTACAATGAGAAGTTCTTC. Its translation: CASSLGPGSYYNEKFF.

The CDR3 DNA reads as TGTGCCAGCAGACTAATCGGGACCCAAGAGACCCAGTACTTC. Protein product: CASRLIGTQETQYF. The chain couples TRBV27 to TRBJ2-5, with D perhaps TRBD1 or TRBD2 (5 bases each). Germline V CDR1 and CDR2: MNHEY, SMNVEV (reference sequence). The CDR3 runs 14 residues. Trimming took 6 bases from V and 1 from J, leaving 12 bases between them.

This clonotype was seen at least ten times. The V gene is TRBV11-2, the J gene TRBJ2-1; 14 bases are shared with TRBD2. Germline V gene sequence: CDR1 SGHAT, CDR2 FQNNGV. The CDR3 has 19 residues. Trimming at V came to 3 bases and at J to 0 bases, leaving 7 bases not matched to a gene. DNA of the CDR3: TGTGCCAGCAGCTTTAGACGACTAGCGGGGGGGAGCTCCTACAATGAGCAGTTCTTC. Its protein is CASSFRRLAGGSSYNEQFF. Using reference TRBV11-2 and TRBJ2-1 for the parts outside the CDR3, the full variable domain is EAGVAQSPRYKIIEKRQSVAFWCNPISGHATLYWYQQILGQGPKLLIQFQNNGVVDDSQLPKDRFSAERLKGVDSTLKIQPAKLEDSAVYLCASSFRRLAGGSSYNEQFFGPGTRLTVL.

The chain is built from TRBV18 and TRBJ2-2; D uncertain. Deletions cut 0 bases from V and 1 base from J, with 9 bases between. Per the germline V gene, CDR1 is KGHSH and CDR2 is LQKENI. The CDR3 covers 16 residues. DNA for the CDR3: TGTGCCAGCTCACCACCGGGCACGAAGAACACCGGGGAGCTGTTTTTT. It translates to CASSPPGTKNTGELFF. Full variable domain (remainder filled in from reference TRBV18 and TRBJ2-2): NAGVMQNPRHLVRRRGQEARLRCSPMKGHSHVYWYRQLPEEGLKFMVYLQKENIIDESGMPKERFSAEFPKEGPSILRIQQVVRGDSAAYFCASSPPGTKNTGELFFGEGSRLTVL.

The chain combines TRBV7-9 with TRBJ1-1; no definite D call. Trimming removed 3 bases at V and 3 bases at J, with 8 bases between. Germline V gene lookup returns CDR1 SEHNR and CDR2 FQNEAQ (reference sequence). CDR3 length: 13 amino acids. The CDR3 is CASSFDVYTEAFF. Written as DNA, the CDR3 is TGTGCCAGCAGCTTTGATGTTTACACTGAAGCTTTCTTT.

This clonotype was counted at least ten times. CDR3: CASSERSSYNEQFF. The CDR3 DNA follows: TGTGCCAGTAGCGAGCGGTCCTCCTACAATGAGCAGTTCTTC. The rearrangement joins TRBV19 to TRBJ2-1; tentatively, D is TRBD2 (5 bases). The V gene's germline CDR1 is LNHDA and CDR2 SQIVND (reference sequence). This CDR3 has 14 residues. Trimming shortened V by 6 bases and J by 0 bases, and 9 bases separated the two germline ends.

The chain joins TRBV2 to TRBJ1-1, with TRBD1 matching over 9 bases. The J segment lost 3 bases and the V segment lost 6 bases, leaving 5 bases of the junction unmatched. The V gene's germline CDR1 is SNHLY and CDR2 FYNNEI. The CDR3 is made up of 14 amino acids. CDR3 nucleotide sequence: TGTGCCAGCAGGCCCACAGGGGGCTACACTGAAGCTTTCTTT. It codes for CASRPTGGYTEAFF.

This clonotype was detected only a few times. The CDR3 region has the DNA TGCAGTGCTAGAGATCCCTGGAGCGGGGATTCCTATGGCTACACCTTC. It encodes CSARDPWSGDSYGYTF. J is TRBJ1-2 and V is TRBV20-1, with D uncertain. Germline V gives CDR1 DFQATT, CDR2 SNEGSKA (reference sequence). The CDR3 length is 16 residues. The V end lost 0 bases, the J end lost 4 bases, and 18 bases lay between the germline ends.

This clonotype showed up just once. The chain has TRBV6-1 and TRBJ1-2, with TRBD1 matching over 7 bases. Germline lookup yields CDR1 MNHNS and CDR2 SASEGT. The CDR3 contains 15 residues. With 2 bases clipped from V and 5 bases from J, the junction kept 8 bases outside the gene matches. The CDR3 reads CASSESTGAMYGYTF. CDR3 sequence (DNA): TGTGCCAGCAGTGAATCCACAGGGGCGATGTATGGCTACACCTTC.

V is TRBV7-9 and J is TRBJ2-7; 7 positions match TRBD1. The CDR3 is 15 residues long. Trimming cost V 4 bases and J 3 bases; bases outside gene matches: 9. The germline V gene has CDR1 SEHNR and CDR2 FQNEAQ (reference sequence). CDR3 DNA sequence: TGTGCCAGCAGCTCCGCCGGGACAGCAGACTACGAGCAGTACTTC. As protein: CASSSAGTADYEQYF.

This clonotype was picked up many times. V is TRBV7-6 and J is TRBJ2-1; D is unresolved. V was pared by 7 bases and J by 4 bases, with 8 bases between. This CDR3 has 12 amino acids. The germline V gene encodes CDR1 SGHVS and CDR2 FNYEAQ. The CDR3 protein is CASTDGYNEQFF. For the CDR3, the DNA is TGTGCCAGCACGGACGGGTACAATGAGCAGTTCTTC.

This chain links TRBV7-6 with TRBJ1-6, with D unclear. Germline V gene data show CDR1 as SGHVS and CDR2 as FNYEAQ. V lost 1 base and J lost 4, with 5 bases in between. CDR3 size: 14 residues. CDR3 sequence: CASSLDEYNSPLHF. The CDR3 bases are TGTGCCAGCAGCTTAGATGAATATAATTCACCCCTCCACTTT.

This sequence joins TRBV4-1 and TRBJ2-2; D not certain. The CDR3 extends over 13 amino acids. V dropped 1 base and J dropped 6 bases, with 6 bases sitting between them. CDR1 and CDR2 (germline): MGHRA, YSYEKL. CDR3 in DNA: TGCGCCAGCAGCCAAGTCGGTTCCGGGGAGCTGTTTTTT. It specifies CASSQVGSGELFF.

This clonotype was detected a few times. The chain couples TRBV2 to TRBJ2-3; D remains unclear. Deletions cut 1 base from V and 3 bases from J, with 11 bases between. CDR3 length: 15 amino acids. The germline V gene has CDR1 SNHLY and CDR2 FYNNEI. CDR3 coding DNA: TGTGCCAGCAGTGAAGAAACGAGTAAAACAGATACGCAGTATTTT. It specifies CASSEETSKTDTQYF.

The chain has TRBV14 and TRBJ2-4; D tentatively reads TRBD1 or TRBD2 (5 bases each). This CDR3 spans 15 amino acids. Germline-derived CDR1 and CDR2 are SGHDN and FVKESK. V dropped 0 bases and J dropped 6 bases, with 12 bases sitting between them. The CDR3, as DNA: TGTGCCAGCAGCCAAGAATCCGGGACGGTAAACATTCAGTACTTC. It yields the protein CASSQESGTVNIQYF.

The table lists this clonotype with many counts. The rearrangement joins TRBV2 to TRBJ1-5; 8 bases fit TRBD1. Per germline, CDR1 SNHLY and CDR2 FYNNEI. J was trimmed by 4 bases and V by 6 bases; bases with no gene match: 8. This CDR3 comprises 15 residues. CDR3 DNA: TGTGCCAGCAGCTTCGGACAGGGAGGGAATCAGCCCCAGCATTTT. Translation: CASSFGQGGNQPQHF.

The chain recombines TRBV5-6 with TRBJ2-1; no clear D. The ends were cut back, 0 bases at V and 1 base at J, with 11 bases in the middle. Germline loops: CDR1 SGHDT, CDR2 YYEEEE. The CDR3 loop spans 16 amino acids. The CDR3 sequence is CASSLDGVGSYNEQFF. The DNA for the CDR3 is TGTGCCAGCAGCTTGGATGGGGTGGGGTCCTACAATGAGCAGTTCTTC.

The chain joins TRBV5-6 to TRBJ2-1; the D is unclear. Germline CDR1 reads SGHDT; CDR2 reads YYEEEE. This CDR3 contains 15 residues. Trimming removed 3 bases at V and 0 bases at J, with 10 bases between. The CDR3 loop reads CASSWTDSSYNEQFF. CDR3 coding DNA: TGTGCCAGCAGCTGGACCGATAGCTCCTACAATGAGCAGTTCTTC.

This clonotype was seen more than once but under ten times. This chain links TRBV12-3 or TRBV12-4 with TRBJ1-1, with TRBD1 as a possible D gene (5 bases). The CDR3 has 14 residues. Trimming removed 3 bases from V and 1 base from J, with 9 bases in between. CDR3 sequence (DNA): TGTGCCAGCAGTTTTGGGGACGGGAACACTGAAGCTTTCTTT. This translates into CASSFGDGNTEAFF.

A few counts support this clonotype. The rearrangement joins TRBV27 to TRBJ2-1; unclear D gene. The germline CDR1 and CDR2 sequences are MNHEY and SMNVEV (reference sequence). V shed 0 bases and J shed 1 base, with 4 bases lying between them. This CDR3 has 14 residues. The CDR3 sequence is CASSLSRSYNEQFF. For the CDR3, the DNA is TGTGCCAGCAGTTTATCCAGATCCTACAATGAGCAGTTCTTC.

Points on this clonotype: A clone one base away is much larger, so this may be a read error. CDR3 in DNA: TGTGCCAGCAGCCTCCCCCTCGGGGTGGCGAATGAAGCTTTCTTT. This gives the protein CASSLPLGVANEAFF. The chain uses TRBV7-9 and TRBJ1-1; D is ambiguous. Trimming left V 5 bases short and J 7 bases short, with 20 bases between. The length of the CDR3 is 15 residues. The V gene's germline CDR1 is SEHNR and CDR2 FQNEAQ (reference sequence). Using reference TRBV7-9 and TRBJ1-1 for the parts outside the CDR3, the full variable domain is DTGVSQNPRHKITKRGQNVTFRCDPISEHNRLYWYRQTLGQGPEFLTYFQNEAQLEKSRLLSDRFSAERPKGSFSTLEIQRTEQGDSAMYLCASSLPLGVANEAFFGQGTRLTVV.